This TCR beta chain was observed in a study of memory CD4+ T cells and cytomegalovirus serostatus. The overall study: Of the healthy Belgian adults, nine or ten were CMV seropositive and around 22 seronegative.

The sort gate was single viable CD3+CD4+CD8-CD45RO+ cells for memory CD4+ T cells. Germline V gives CDR1 SGHTA, CDR2 FQGNSA. The length of the CDR3 is 16 residues. Germline trimming cut 5 bases from V and 9 bases from J; bases unmatched to any gene: 9. As to this clone: Its cognate antigen is unknown.

Original processing methods: Out-of-frame sequences were removed, leaving about 2.2 million distinct TCRbeta sequences. TCRdb's table, derived via immunoSEQ multiplex PCR, lists solely in-frame clones and lacks some. V and J calls and clone size come straight from that table; D and trimming were deduced from the DNA. In the table there are approximately 47,000 clones, more than 70% of which are singletons. Study outcomes and limitations: A US-trained random forest predicted CMV serostatus with median AUC around 0.9.

This sequence joins TRBV7-2 and TRBJ2-1; the match to TRBD2 covers 14 bases. The sequence was collected from an adult in good health and CMV-seronegative. The sequenced material came from memory CD4+ T cells from blood. CDR3 DNA sequence: TGTGCCAGCAGCATCCGACTAGCGGGGGGGCTAACTGAGCAGTTCTTC. It specifies CASSIRLAGGLTEQFF.